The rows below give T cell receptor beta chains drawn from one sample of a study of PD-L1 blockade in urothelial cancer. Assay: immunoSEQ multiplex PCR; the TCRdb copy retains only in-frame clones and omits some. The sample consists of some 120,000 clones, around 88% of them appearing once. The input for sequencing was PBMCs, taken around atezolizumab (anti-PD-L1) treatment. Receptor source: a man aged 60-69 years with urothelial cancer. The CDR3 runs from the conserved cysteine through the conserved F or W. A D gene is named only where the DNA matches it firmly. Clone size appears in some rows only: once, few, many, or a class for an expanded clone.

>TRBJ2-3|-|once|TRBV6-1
CATQVHDTQYF
TGTGCCACTCAGGTTCACGATACGCAGTATTTT
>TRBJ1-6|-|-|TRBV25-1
CASSESSGALNSPLHF
TGTGCCAGCAGTGAATCATCAGGGGCTCTTAATTCACCCCTCCACTTT
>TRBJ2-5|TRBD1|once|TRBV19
CASSMGQGEETQYF
TGTGCCAGTAGTATGGGACAGGGGGAAGAGACCCAGTACTTC
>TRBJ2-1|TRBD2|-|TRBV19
CASRSGGENNEQFF
TGTGCCAGTAGGAGTGGGGGGGAAAACAATGAGCAGTTCTTC
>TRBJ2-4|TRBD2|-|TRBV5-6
CASSLVGLAGGSDIQYF
TGTGCCAGCAGCTTGGTCGGGTTAGCGGGAGGTAGCGACATTCAGTACTTC
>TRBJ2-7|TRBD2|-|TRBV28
CASLAGGPGRQYF
TGTGCCAGCCTAGCGGGAGGGCCTGGTCGGCAGTACTTC
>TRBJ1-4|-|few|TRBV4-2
CASSNPVRGFNEKLFF
TGTGCCAGCAGCAACCCCGTAAGGGGTTTTAATGAAAAACTGTTTTTT
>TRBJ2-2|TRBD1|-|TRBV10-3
CATIGTGNTGELFF
TGTGCCACTATAGGGACAGGGAACACCGGGGAGCTGTTTTTT
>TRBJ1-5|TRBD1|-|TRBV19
CASSIGRTGSQPQHF
TGTGCCAGTAGTATAGGGCGGACAGGGAGTCAGCCCCAGCATTTT
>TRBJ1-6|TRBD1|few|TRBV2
CASLDRDWGSPLHF
TGTGCCAGCCTCGACAGGGATTGGGGTTCACCCCTCCACTTT
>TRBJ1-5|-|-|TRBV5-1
CASPQEGGNQPQHF
TGCGCCAGCCCCCAGGAAGGGGGCAATCAGCCCCAGCATTTT
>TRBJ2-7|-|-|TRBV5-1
CASSLEVATYEQYF
TGCGCCAGCAGCTTGGAGGTAGCCACCTACGAGCAGTACTTC
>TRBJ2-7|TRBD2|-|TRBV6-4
CASSQGTSGSSEQYF
TGTGCCAGCAGCCAGGGGACTAGCGGGAGTAGCGAGCAGTACTTC
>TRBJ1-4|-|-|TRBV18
CPSPGLAREKLFF
TGTCCCAGCCCTGGACTAGCCCGTGAAAAACTGTTTTTT
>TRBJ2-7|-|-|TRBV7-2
CASLQGRENGEQYF
TGTGCCAGCCTACAGGGAAGAGAAAACGGCGAGCAGTACTTC
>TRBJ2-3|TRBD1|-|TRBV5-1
CASSPGTGWPDTQYF
TGCGCCAGCAGCCCTGGGACAGGGTGGCCAGATACGCAGTATTTT
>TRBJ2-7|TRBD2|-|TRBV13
CASRLGGLAGPYEQYF
TGTGCCAGCAGACTAGGGGGACTAGCGGGACCCTACGAGCAGTACTTC
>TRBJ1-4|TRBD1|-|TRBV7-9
CASSSFGTENEKGLFF
TGTGCCAGCAGCTCCTTTGGGACAGAAAATGAAAAGGGGCTGTTTTTT